Below are 27 T cell receptor beta chains sequenced from a single sample in a study of blood T cell repertoires in COVID-19. Assay: immunoSEQ multiplex PCR; the TCRdb copy retains only in-frame clones and omits some. The data show around 260,000 clones, with about 87% seen just once and roughly a tenth held by the top ten. Sequencing input: peripheral blood. These receptors all stem from a woman in her seventies with COVID-19, enrolled during active disease.

The V and J genes are TRBV19 and TRBJ1-6; D is possibly TRBD1 (5 bases). CDR1 is LNHDA, CDR2 SQIVND, per germline (reference sequence). Deletions cut 5 bases from V and 10 bases from J, with 15 bases between. The CDR3 is 14 residues long. This chain's CDR3 is CASSGGVKGSPLHF. The CDR3 bases are TGTGCCAGTAGTGGTGGTGTAAAGGGGTCACCCCTCCACTTT.

The rearrangement links TRBV6-1 to TRBJ2-5; D is undetermined. V gave up 2 bases and J gave up 3 bases, with 10 bases separating them. CDR1 MNHNS and CDR2 SASEGT come from the germline V gene. The CDR3 is 14 amino acids. CDR3 loop: CASSEFRRKETQYF. The CDR3 nucleotides are TGTGCCAGCAGTGAATTTCGGAGAAAAGAGACCCAGTACTTC.

The rearrangement links TRBV28 to TRBJ2-2, with unresolved D. Germline-derived CDR1 and CDR2 are MDHEN and SYDVKM. CDR3 length: 15 residues. Trimming shortened V by 2 bases and J by 1 base, and 8 bases separated the two germline ends. Here the CDR3 DNA reads TGTGCCAGCAGTTTAATTAGACTGAACACCGGGGAGCTGTTTTTT. Its protein is CASSLIRLNTGELFF.

J is TRBJ2-5 and V is TRBV5-1, with 7 bases matching TRBD2. The CDR3 consists of 13 residues. Germline V lookup: CDR1 SGHRS, CDR2 YFSETQ. The V and J ends lost 1 base and 5 bases, in that order; junction bases with no gene match: 2. The DNA for the CDR3 is TGCGCCAGCAGCTTGCGGGGGGACGAGACCCAGTACTTC. Protein: CASSLRGDETQYF. The full variable domain, rest sourced from reference TRBV5-1 and TRBJ2-5, is KAGVTQTPRYLIKTRGQQVTLSCSPISGHRSVSWYQQTPGQGLQFLFEYFSETQRNKGNFPGRFSGRQFSNSRSEMNVSTLELGDSALYLCASSLRGDETQYFGPGTRLLVL.

With respect to this clone: The junction shows a germline mismatch at one end, possibly a read error. The rearrangement links TRBV7-8 to TRBJ1-1, with D possibly TRBD1 on 5 matching bases. This CDR3 region has 15 residues. Germline V CDR1 and CDR2: SGHVS, FQNEAQ. In DNA form, the CDR3 reads TGTGCCGGCAGCTTAAAAAGACAGTTGAACACTGAAGCTTTCTTT. It encodes CAGSLKRQLNTEAFF.

V is TRBV2 and J is TRBJ2-7; TRBD2 agrees at 8 bases. V lost 4 bases, J lost 3 bases, and 8 bases stayed unmatched. The CDR3 runs to 15 residues. Germline V gene lookup returns CDR1 SNHLY and CDR2 FYNNEI. The CDR3: CASSGSLSGSYEQYF. The CDR3 DNA follows: TGTGCCAGCAGTGGTTCCCTCAGCGGGAGCTACGAGCAGTACTTC.

This chain uses TRBV4-3 with TRBJ2-2, with 7 bases identical to TRBD1. Germline V gene data show CDR1 as LGHNA and CDR2 as YSLEER. The CDR3 covers 17 residues. The junction had 8 bases not matched to a gene; V was cut back by 4 bases and J by 0 bases. DNA for the CDR3: TGCGCCAGCAGCCGAGATAGGACAGGCACGAACACCGGGGAGCTGTTTTTT. Protein sequence: CASSRDRTGTNTGELFF.

This chain connects TRBV24-1 to TRBJ2-7, with 10 bases that match TRBD2. Germline V lookup: CDR1 KGHDR, CDR2 SFDVKD. The CDR3 loop spans 14 amino acids. Germline trimming cut 4 bases from V and 6 bases from J; bases unmatched to any gene: 5. CDR3: CATSDPGTSAEQYF. The CDR3 coding sequence is TGTGCCACCAGTGACCCGGGGACTAGCGCCGAGCAGTACTTC.

The V call is TRBV5-1, the J call TRBJ1-4; TRBD1 aligns across 9 bases. V was pared by 5 bases and J by 5 bases, with 4 bases of the junction left unmatched. The CDR3 runs 14 residues. The V gene's germline CDR1 is SGHRS and CDR2 YFSETQ. Written as DNA, the CDR3 is TGCGCCAGCAGATCCGGGACAGGGAATGAAAAACTGTTTTTT. It specifies CASRSGTGNEKLFF.

The chain recombines TRBV5-6 with TRBJ1-1, with a weak D call TRBD1 (5 bases). Germline values: CDR1 SGHDT, CDR2 YYEEEE. Trimming pared 0 bases from V and 3 bases from J, leaving 18 bases between. The length of the CDR3 is 17 residues. The DNA of the CDR3 is TGTGCCAGCAGCTTGGCCCCGGGCCGAAAGGGGTACACTGAAGCTTTCTTT. Translated, it gives CASSLAPGRKGYTEAFF.

The V and J genes are TRBV9 and TRBJ2-7; D unclear. This CDR3 comprises 13 residues. V lost 0 bases, J lost 3 bases, and 7 bases lay in between. The V gene's germline CDR1 is SGDLS and CDR2 YYNGEE. CDR3 sequence reads: CASSVGLFYEQYF. As DNA, the CDR3 is TGTGCCAGCAGCGTAGGTCTCTTCTACGAGCAGTACTTC. The full variable domain, in which reference TRBV9 and TRBJ2-7 provide the parts outside the CDR3, is DSGVTQTPKHLITATGQRVTLRCSPRSGDLSVYWYQQSLDQGLQFLIQYYNGEERAKGNILERFSAQQFPDLHSELNLSSLELGDSALYFCASSVGLFYEQYFGPGTRLTVT.

The CDR3 region is CSVYGGVGPDTQYF. DNA for the CDR3: TGCAGCGTTTATGGAGGAGTAGGTCCAGATACGCAGTATTTT. The chain is built from TRBV29-1 and TRBJ2-3, with a tentative D call TRBD2 (5 bases). Germline V gives CDR1 SQVTM, CDR2 ANQGSEA. This CDR3 has 14 residues. With 5 bases removed from V and 4 bases from J, the gap between germline ends came to 16 bases.

This chain uses TRBV28 with TRBJ1-2; 7 nucleotides line up with TRBD1. Trimming removed 6 bases from V and 2 bases from J; junction bases left unmatched: 15. CDR3 length: 17 amino acids. Per germline, CDR1 MDHEN and CDR2 SYDVKM. The CDR3 bases are TGTGCCAGCAGCCCAGGGGACAGTAGTATTGACAACTATGGCTACACCTTC. Protein sequence: CASSPGDSSIDNYGYTF.

The chain links TRBV11-2 to TRBJ2-1; D ambiguous. Germline V gene data show CDR1 as SGHAT and CDR2 as FQNNGV. With 5 bases removed from V and 5 bases from J, the gap between germline ends came to 10 bases. The CDR3 is 13 residues long. The CDR3 nucleotides read TGTGCCAGCAGCCCCCAACTTGACAATGAGCAGTTCTTC. This sequence encodes CASSPQLDNEQFF.

The chain combines TRBV12-5 with TRBJ2-6, with D unresolved. The CDR3 is made up of 16 amino acids. Germline lookup yields CDR1 LGHNT and CDR2 FRNRAP. V was cut by 8 bases and J by 0 bases, with 14 bases left in between. CDR3 DNA: TGTGCTAGTCTCGGTGGTCCCCTCTCTGGGGCCAACGTCCTGACTTTC. It is translated as CASLGGPLSGANVLTF.

This chain joins TRBV27 and TRBJ2-7; 7 bases align to TRBD2. Germline CDR1 reads MNHEY; CDR2 reads SMNVEV (reference sequence). The CDR3 extends over 14 amino acids. V dropped 7 bases and J dropped 0; count of bases not matched to a gene: 6. In nucleotides, the CDR3 is TGTGCCAGCACCAGGGACTACAGCTCCTACGAGCAGTACTTC. Translated, it gives CASTRDYSSYEQYF.

The chain has TRBV18 and TRBJ1-2; the D gene is possibly TRBD1 (6 bases). CDR1 and CDR2 (germline): KGHSH, LQKENI. This CDR3 contains 13 residues. V gave up 5 bases and J gave up 5 bases, with 12 bases separating them. The CDR3 sequence: CASSVDSVYGYTF. The CDR3 bases are TGTGCCAGCTCAGTGGACAGCGTTTATGGCTACACCTTC.

The chain couples TRBV10-3 to TRBJ1-1; tentative D call: TRBD1 (6 bases). With 6 bases removed from V and 0 bases from J, the gap between germline ends came to 14 bases. The CDR3 is 15 amino acids. The germline V gene has CDR1 ENHRY and CDR2 SYGVKD. CDR3 in DNA: TGTGCCATCAGGAAACAGGGAGCGATGAACACTGAAGCTTTCTTT. Amino acid sequence: CAIRKQGAMNTEAFF.

V gene TRBV9 combines with J gene TRBJ1-5; 7 bases agree with TRBD1. V was clipped by 4 bases and J by 4 bases; unmatched bases: 5. Germline CDR1 SGDLS, CDR2 YYNGEE. This CDR3 has 14 amino acids. The CDR3 sequence: CASSSTGINQPQHF. The CDR3 region has the DNA TGTGCCAGCAGCTCGACAGGGATTAATCAGCCCCAGCATTTT.

A few counts support this clone. The V and J genes are TRBV5-4 and TRBJ2-7, with TRBD1 identical over 11 bases. The V and J ends lost 4 bases and 5 bases, in that order; junction bases with no gene match: 5. The CDR3 spans 14 residues. From germline, CDR1 is SGHNT and CDR2 YYREEE (reference sequence). The chain's CDR3 is CASSPGTGGHEQYF. The CDR3 nucleotides are TGTGCCAGCAGCCCCGGGACAGGGGGGCACGAGCAGTACTTC.

The rearrangement links TRBV9 to TRBJ2-2, with D possibly matching TRBD1 (6 bases). V lost 0 bases to trimming and J lost 0 bases, with 9 bases between them. Germline CDR1 SGDLS, CDR2 YYNGEE. This CDR3 has 16 amino acids. The CDR3 reads CASSVVRGANTGELFF. The CDR3 bases are TGTGCCAGCAGCGTAGTCAGGGGCGCGAACACCGGGGAGCTGTTTTTT.

The chain has TRBV2 and TRBJ1-6, with TRBD1 as a possible D gene (5 bases). The V and J ends lost 5 bases and 4 bases respectively, with 6 bases between them. The V gene's germline CDR1 is SNHLY and CDR2 FYNNEI. The CDR3 totals 13 residues. As DNA, the CDR3 is TGTGCCAGCAGTAGACAGTATAATTCACCCCTCCACTTT. Encoded protein: CASSRQYNSPLHF.

The genes are TRBV19 and TRBJ1-2, with TRBD1 matching 8 bases. CDR1 LNHDA and CDR2 SQIVND come from the germline V gene (reference sequence). The length of the CDR3 is 16 residues. Trimming took 1 base from V and 6 from J; bases not matched to a gene: 10. The CDR3: CASSIGSGQGRDGYTF. CDR3 in DNA: TGTGCCAGTAGTATAGGGTCCGGACAGGGCCGCGATGGCTACACCTTC.

V usage is TRBV19 and J usage is TRBJ1-1; D unresolved. This CDR3 region has 13 residues. Germline V gene lookup returns CDR1 LNHDA and CDR2 SQIVND (reference sequence). The ends were cut back, 9 bases at V and 1 base at J, with 12 bases in the middle. This CDR3 is CASVQIGNTEAFF. The CDR3 DNA reads TGTGCCAGCGTACAAATTGGGAACACTGAAGCTTTCTTT.

V usage is TRBV2 and J usage is TRBJ2-5; 10 bases align to TRBD2. V dropped 2 bases and J dropped 5; count of bases not matched to a gene: 11. Germline CDR1 reads SNHLY; CDR2 reads FYNNEI. The CDR3 has 17 amino acids. For the CDR3, the DNA is TGTGCCAGCAGTGAAAGGGTGATAAGCGGGGGGGGCGAGACCCAGTACTTC. This gives the protein CASSERVISGGGETQYF.

This chain connects TRBV29-1 to TRBJ2-1; 8 nucleotides line up with TRBD2. Germline V CDR1 and CDR2: SQVTM, ANQGSEA. Germline trimming cut 3 bases from V and 4 bases from J; bases unmatched to any gene: 8. The CDR3 is made up of 15 amino acids. The CDR3 DNA follows: TGCAGCGTTGAGGGGGGTCTAGCGGGTTACAATGAGCAGTTCTTC. It codes for CSVEGGLAGYNEQFF.

The chain links TRBV3-1 (or the pseudogene TRBV3-2) to TRBJ2-1, with D perhaps matching TRBD1 (8 bases). The V end was cut by 0 bases, the J end by 6 bases, with 12 bases between. The germline V gene has CDR1 LGHDT and CDR2 YNNKEL (reference sequence). This CDR3 has 15 amino acids. The DNA of the CDR3 is TGTGCCAGCAGCCAAGATTACAGGGGGGGCAATGAGCAGTTCTTC. This sequence encodes CASSQDYRGGNEQFF.